Here is one T cell receptor (beta chain) with its context. No cognate antigen has been identified for it. Mismatch with germline at one junction end may stem from a read error. Total RNA and DNA were co-extracted from around 20-30 mg of bulk tissue with the AllPrep DNA/RNA mini kit, without cell sorting. Surgical resection was performed in China between 2015 and March 2016 on about five patients with histopathologically diagnosed primary liver carcinoma. Chronic HBV infection was present in the patients, and the patients were treatment-naive at sampling. Five spatially separated regions were sampled from each tumor: the superior, inferior, left-lateral and right-lateral poles, plus the tumor centre. Histological examination found more than 75% viable tumor cells in every tumor sample. Fresh tumor and adjacent tissue pieces were bisected, with one half stored in RNAlater at -80 degrees C and the other half sent for histology.

These data belong to a study of tumor-infiltrating lymphocytes in primary liver carcinoma (dated by TCRdb to the late 2010s). About the full investigation: Hepatocellular carcinoma (four) or combined HCC and intrahepatic cholangiocarcinoma (one) was present in the five patients, who were three men and two women aged 30 to 69 years. The five patients had tumors staged T1-T3 N0M0, with maximum diameters ranging from 4.2 to 10 cm. Samples yielded roughly 3.65 to 7.5 million productive TCRbeta reads; read depth did not differ significantly between tissue types. For each liver tumor, the study sampled five regions along with adjacent normal tissue and blood, and applied TCRbeta repertoire sequencing, expression microarrays and whole-exome sequencing. A total of roughly 35 specimens from 5 patients underwent TCRbeta repertoire sequencing, comprising 25 tumor regions, 5 adjacent noncancerous liver tissues and 5 peripheral blood samples. Agilent mRNA microarray profiling was performed on the 25 tumor region samples to relate TCRbeta repertoire diversity to the local molecular phenotype. High reproducibility was observed for the technical replicate repertoires, with mean shared-clone rates around 0.9 and correlation coefficients above 0.95.

A constant-region primer and ProtoScript II reverse transcriptase were used to reverse-transcribe TCRbeta-specific cDNA from 500 ng total RNA. Three nested multiplex PCR rounds, following a slightly modified ARM-PCR procedure, were used to build the TCRbeta libraries. Each of the first two PCR rounds ran for around 10 cycles using multiplex TRBV1-TRBV30 forward primers together with a Cbeta reverse primer. Sample barcodes and Illumina adapters were added in a final 25-cycle PCR with Deep VentR polymerase. Before sequencing, amplicons of 200-500 bp were purified from gel using a QIAquick gel extraction kit. TCRbeta amplicons were sequenced on an Illumina HiSeq 2500 with 250-bp paired-end reads. Per the original workflow: To recover full CDR3 sequences, reads were quality-trimmed using Trimmomatic v0.33 and paired reads were then merged using FLASH v1.2.11. V, D and J germline segments were assigned to the rearranged TCRbeta sequences using MiGEC v1.2.1b. VDJtools v1.0.0 computed clonotype statistics and Shannon-Wiener diversity indices. To cut down on sampling bias, every analysis after diversity analysis relied on just the 250 most abundant clonotypes from each sample. TCRdb handled the public reads itself, with Q25 trimming in fastp and clone calling in MiXCR, and kept productive beta chains. Each CDR3 protein appears once, grouped with its most common genes and DNA. TCRdb's processing, not the authors' own work, is the source of the V and J calls. In all, the sample holds 90,000 to 110,000 distinct CDR3 sequences, and 80% to 85% of those were seen once. Of the sample, approximately 20% falls within the top ten clones.

The cysteine opens and the phenylalanine closes a CDR3 of 18 amino acids. The only DNA kept is the CDR3, 54 bases in frame from the first base. For CDR1 and CDR2, the germline V gene lists MNHNS and SASEGT. Results and caveats for the whole study, not just this receptor: Pairs of tumor regions showed greater repertoire overlap (mean about 35%) than tumor-adjacent pairs (about 17%) or tumor-blood pairs (roughly 14%), which is consistent with antigen-driven expansion. Bulk unsorted samples precluded comparing CD4+ and CD8+ T cell repertoires. Only about 8-25% of top clones were found in all five regions of a tumor, suggesting spatial heterogeneity of tumor-infiltrating T cells. Only the TCR beta chain was sequenced, which likely underestimates true repertoire diversity because unpaired alpha chains were not captured. With just 4 or 5 patients in the study, the authors point out that the findings should be validated in a larger study. The top 250 clones made up a significantly larger repertoire fraction in tumors than in blood (p = 0.039).

The receptor chain draws on TRBV6-1 and TRBJ2-2; 16 of the junction bases match TRBD2. This clonotype was obtained from a man in his forties with primary liver carcinoma and hepatitis B virus infection. What was sequenced was liver tumor tissue from sampling region 3. What the cell subset or site label conveys for this sample: tumor region T3, left-lateral pole. At the DNA level, the sequence is TGCGACAGCAGGGAGGGACTAGCGGGAGGGCTCGGCACCGGGGAGCTGTTTTTT. It encodes CDSREGLAGGLGTGELFF.